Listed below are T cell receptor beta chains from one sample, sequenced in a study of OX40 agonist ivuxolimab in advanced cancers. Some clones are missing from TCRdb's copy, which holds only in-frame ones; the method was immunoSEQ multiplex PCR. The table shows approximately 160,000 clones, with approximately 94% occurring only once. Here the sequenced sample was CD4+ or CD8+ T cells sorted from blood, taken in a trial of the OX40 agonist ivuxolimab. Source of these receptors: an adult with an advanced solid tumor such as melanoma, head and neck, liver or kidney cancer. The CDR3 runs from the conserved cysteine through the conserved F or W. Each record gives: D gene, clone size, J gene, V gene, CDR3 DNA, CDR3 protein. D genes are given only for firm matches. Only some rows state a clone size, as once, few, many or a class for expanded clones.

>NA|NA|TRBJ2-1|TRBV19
TGTGCCAGTACCCCAAAAGGCCCGACTAGTTATAACAATGAGCAGTTCTTC
CASTPKGPTSYNNEQFF
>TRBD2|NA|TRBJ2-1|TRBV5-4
TGTGCCAGCAGCTCCGGCGGGGGAAGACTTTACAATGAGCAGTTCTTC
CASSSGGGRLYNEQFF
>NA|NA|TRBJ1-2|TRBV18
TGTGCCAGCTCACCACTCCCTTTGAGGCAGGAGAATTACTATGGCTACACCTTC
CASSPLPLRQENYYGYTF
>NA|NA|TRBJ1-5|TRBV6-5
TGTGCCAGCAAGGGGAAATCGGAGGGTCAGCCCCAGCATTTT
CASKGKSEGQPQHF
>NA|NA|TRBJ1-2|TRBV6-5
TGTGCCAGCAGTCAAGGCCAGGGTACCTATGGCTACACCTTC
CASSQGQGTYGYTF
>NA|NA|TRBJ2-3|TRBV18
TGTGCCAGCTCACCGGGTAGCGGCCTACCCGCGGGTACGCAGTATTTT
CASSPGSGLPAGTQYF
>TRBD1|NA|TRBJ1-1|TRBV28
TGTGCCAGCAGTTCGACAGGGGAAAACACTGAAGCTTTCTTT
CASSSTGENTEAFF
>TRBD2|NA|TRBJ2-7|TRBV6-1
TGTGCCAGCAGTGAACCTCCGGGACTAGGTTCGGCCGAGCAGTACTTC
CASSEPPGLGSAEQYF
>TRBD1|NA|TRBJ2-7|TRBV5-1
TGCGCCAGCAGCTTGGACAGGGGATCCCACGAGCAGTACTTC
CASSLDRGSHEQYF
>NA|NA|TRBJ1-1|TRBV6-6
TGTGCCAGCAGTTACGGATGGGGGGAAGCGAACACTGAAGCTTTCTTT
CASSYGWGEANTEAFF
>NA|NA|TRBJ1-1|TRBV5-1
TGCGCCAGCAGCTTGGGTGGGACGGTCGGCACTGAAGCTTTCTTT
CASSLGGTVGTEAFF
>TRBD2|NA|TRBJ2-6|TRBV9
TGTGCCAGCAGCGGGCGGGGGGAGGGCAGGAACTCTGGGGCCAACGTCCTGACTTTC
CASSGRGEGRNSGANVLTF
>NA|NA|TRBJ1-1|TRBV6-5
TGTGCCAGCAGTTACTCAAAGGCACAGCAAAAAGCTTTCTTT
CASSYSKAQQKAFF
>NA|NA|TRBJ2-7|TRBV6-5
TGTGCCAGCACCAAAAACTACGAGCAGTACTTC
CASTKNYEQYF
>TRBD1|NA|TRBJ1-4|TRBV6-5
TGTGCCAGCAGTTACTCAGGGGGCCCCAGTGAAAAACTGTTTTTT
CASSYSGGPSEKLFF
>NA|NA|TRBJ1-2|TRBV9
TGTGCCAGCCGAACAACTCGCTATGGCTACACCTTC
CASRTTRYGYTF
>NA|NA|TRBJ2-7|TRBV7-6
TGTGCCAGCACCACCTTAGGGGGAGTGGTAAAAGAGCAGTACTTC
CASTTLGGVVKEQYF
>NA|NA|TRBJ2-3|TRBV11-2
TGTGCCAGCAGCTTAGCCCCGACAGGATCTTTACGCACAGATACGCAGTATTTT
CASSLAPTGSLRTDTQYF
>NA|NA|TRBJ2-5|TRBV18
TGTGCCAGCTCACCAGAAAACGCCCAAGAGACCCAGTACTTC
CASSPENAQETQYF
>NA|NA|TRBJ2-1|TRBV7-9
TGTGCCAGCAGCTTATCAATTTATAGTACCAACAATGAGCAGTTCTTC
CASSLSIYSTNNEQFF
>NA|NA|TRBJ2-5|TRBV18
TGTGCCAGCTCACCACCCAACCTTCAAGAGACCCAGTACTTC
CASSPPNLQETQYF
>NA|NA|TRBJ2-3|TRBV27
TGTGCCACCTTTGGCGGGGCCGCGAATACGCAGTATTTT
CATFGGAANTQYF
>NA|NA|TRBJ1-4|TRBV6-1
TGTGCCAGCAGCGCTGATCGAATTAATGAAAAACTGTTTTTT
CASSADRINEKLFF
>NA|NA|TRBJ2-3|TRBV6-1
TGTGCCACTTCCTACGGGAGTTCGGCAGATACGCAGTATTTT
CATSYGSSADTQYF
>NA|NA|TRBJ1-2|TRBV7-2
TGTGCCAGCAGCTTAGGGGAGGGTCCCTATGGCTACACCTTC
CASSLGEGPYGYTF
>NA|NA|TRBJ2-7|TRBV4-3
TGCGCCAGCAGCCAAGATCTTTTATCCTACGAGCAGTACTTC
CASSQDLLSYEQYF
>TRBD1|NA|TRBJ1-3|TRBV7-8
TGTGCCAGCAGCCCCGGACAGGGTTTGGGAAACACCATATATTTT
CASSPGQGLGNTIYF
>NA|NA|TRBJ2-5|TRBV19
TGTGCCAGTACCCCCGGGGGACCCCAAGAGACCCAGTACTTC
CASTPGGPQETQYF
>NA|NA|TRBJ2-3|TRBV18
TGTGCCAGCTCACCACCTAGCATTCCAGATACGCAGTATTTT
CASSPPSIPDTQYF
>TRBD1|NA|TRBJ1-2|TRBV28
TGTGCCAGCAGTTTGATGGCGGGACAGGGGTTCCCCTATGGCTACACCTTC
CASSLMAGQGFPYGYTF
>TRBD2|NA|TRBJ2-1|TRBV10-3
TGTGCCATCAGTGAGGCCAGCGGGGGCGAAAACAATGAGCAGTTCTTC
CAISEASGGENNEQFF
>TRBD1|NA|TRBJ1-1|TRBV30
TGTGCCTCCCCCCCAGGACAGGGTAACACTGAAGCTTTCTTT
CASPPGQGNTEAFF
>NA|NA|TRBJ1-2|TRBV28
TGTGCCAGCAGTTTTCGGGGGCAAGGCTACACCTTC
CASSFRGQGYTF
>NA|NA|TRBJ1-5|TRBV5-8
TGTGCCAGCAGCTTGGTATCGAACGATCAGCCCCAGCATTTT
CASSLVSNDQPQHF
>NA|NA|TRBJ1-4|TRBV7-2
TGTGCCAGCAGTCAAAGTTATTTGTCTAATGAAAAACTGTTTTTT
CASSQSYLSNEKLFF
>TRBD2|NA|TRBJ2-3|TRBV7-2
TGTGCCAGCAGCTTACTAGCGGGAGATACGCAGTATTTT
CASSLLAGDTQYF
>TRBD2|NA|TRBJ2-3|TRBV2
TGTGCCAGACTAGCGGGAATCTCAGATACGCAGTATTTT
CARLAGISDTQYF
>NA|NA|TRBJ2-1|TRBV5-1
TGCGCCAGCAGCTTCTCCAGCGACCGTTTGTTCTTC
CASSFSSDRLFF
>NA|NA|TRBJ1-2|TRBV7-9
TGTGCCAGCAGCTTACCGTCCTCCGCGGTGGAGGGCTACACCTTC
CASSLPSSAVEGYTF
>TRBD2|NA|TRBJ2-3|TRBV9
TGTGCCAGCAGCGTAGAAGCGGGGGTAGGCACAGATACGCAGTATTTT
CASSVEAGVGTDTQYF
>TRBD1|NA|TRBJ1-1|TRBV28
TGTGCCAGCAGTCCCCCAGGGGGCAGTCACACTGAAGCTTTCTTT
CASSPPGGSHTEAFF
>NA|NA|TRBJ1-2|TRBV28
TGTGCCAGCAGCTTTAACAACTATGGCTACACCTTC
CASSFNNYGYTF
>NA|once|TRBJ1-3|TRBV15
TGTGCCACCAGCAGAGCGATCCAGAGCTCTGGAAACACCATATATTTT
CATSRAIQSSGNTIYF
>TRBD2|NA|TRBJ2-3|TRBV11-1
TGTGCCAGCAGCCCTGGACTAGCGGTTTTAGATACGCAGTATTTT
CASSPGLAVLDTQYF
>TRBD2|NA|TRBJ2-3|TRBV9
TGTGCCAGCAGCGGGCGACTAGCGGGGGCCCGAGATACGCAGTATTTT
CASSGRLAGARDTQYF
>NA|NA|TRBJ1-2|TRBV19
TGTGCCAGTAGTATAGTTCCAAACGACCTCTATGGCTACACCTTC
CASSIVPNDLYGYTF
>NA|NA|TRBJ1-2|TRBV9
TGTGCCAGCAGCCCCTCGGACAGCCTCTATGGCTACACCTTC
CASSPSDSLYGYTF
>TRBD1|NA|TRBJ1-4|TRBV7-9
TGTGCCAGCAGCCGACAGAATACAGGGGGAAATGAAAAACTGTTTTTT
CASSRQNTGGNEKLFF
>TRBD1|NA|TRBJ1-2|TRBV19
TGTGCCAGTAGTCTGGACAGGACGAGGATTAACTATGGCTACACCTTC
CASSLDRTRINYGYTF
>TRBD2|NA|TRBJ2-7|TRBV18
TGTGCCAGCTCACCACCGGCCCTAGCGGGAGGCGGTGAGCAGTACTTC
CASSPPALAGGGEQYF
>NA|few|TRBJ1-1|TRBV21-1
TGTGCCAGCAGCATTAGGGACAGGGACACTGAAGCTTTCTTT
CASSIRDRDTEAFF